The T cell receptor beta chain under discussion was sequenced for a study of monozygotic twins with inflammatory bowel disease. Around 3.5 ug of total RNA went into each TCR library. Template switching added UMIs carrying a 6-nucleotide sample barcode. After re-calling the 5' RACE reads, TCRdb lists one entry per CDR3 protein, DNA absent. The table for this sample gives around 100,000 distinct CDR3 sequences. Study-level findings and limits: Part of the variability in patient repertoires may have come from differing immunosuppressive treatments. No one strong IBD-associated signal or clonotype was supported.

Germline V CDR1 and CDR2: GTSNPN, SVGIG (reference sequence). The CDR3 runs to 15 residues. A remark on this clonotype: The antigen is undetermined.

This clonotype originated in a human donor with ulcerative colitis or Crohn's disease, or a healthy co-twin of an affected twin (not recorded which). The sample taken for sequencing was blood. The J gene is TRBJ1-2, the V gene TRBV30; the TCRdb call, TRBD1, lacks DNA for checking. The CDR3 region is CAWSEGQAKGYGYTF.